The clone carrying this TCR beta chain came up a few times. The J segment lost 2 bases and the V segment lost 5 bases, leaving 7 bases of the junction unmatched. The CDR3 loop spans 15 amino acids. The germline CDR1 and CDR2 sequences are SGHVS and FQNEAQ. These data originate in a study of identical twins. TCRdb re-derived calls from the 5' RACE reads in MiXCR, one entry per CDR3 protein. The sample lists about 890,000 distinct CDR3 sequences; around an eighth were seen once. A further study also used this sample, focusing on yellow fever vaccine responses in identical twins.

The V call is TRBV7-8, the J call TRBJ2-3, with 7 bases fitting TRBD2. The sequence came from a woman younger than 35 in good health. The sequenced material came from PBMCs. CDR3 residues: CASSKRRELTDTQYF. The CDR3 bases are TGTGCCAGCAGCAAAAGGCGGGAGCTCACAGATACGCAGTATTTT.